These 22 T cell receptor beta chains came from one sample sequenced in a study of blood T cell repertoires in COVID-19. TCRdb's table, derived via immunoSEQ multiplex PCR, lists solely in-frame clones and lacks some. This sample has around 27,000 clones; 65% to 90% occur once, and the top ten carry around 24%. Sequencing was carried out using peripheral blood. These receptor sequences come from a human donor in a cohort sampled during active COVID-19.

This sequence joins TRBV28 and TRBJ2-2; 7 bases map to TRBD2. Germline trimming cut 6 bases from V and 7 bases from J; bases unmatched to any gene: 8. Germline CDR1 is MDHEN and CDR2 is SYDVKM. The CDR3 totals 14 residues. The CDR3 nucleotides read TGTGCCAGCAGCTCCCCCGGCGGGGGCGGGGAGCTGTTTTTT. This encodes CASSSPGGGGELFF.

V is TRBV7-9 and J is TRBJ2-1, with 7 bases fitting TRBD1. This CDR3 has 16 residues. Trimming at V came to 3 bases and at J to 1 base, leaving 6 bases not matched to a gene. CDR1 is SEHNR, CDR2 FQNEAQ, per germline (reference sequence). CDR3 sequence: CASSLWTGSSYNEQFF. As DNA, the CDR3 is TGTGCCAGCAGCTTGTGGACAGGAAGTTCCTACAATGAGCAGTTCTTC.

The gene calls are TRBV5-4 and TRBJ2-2; D is perhaps TRBD2 (6 bases). Germline CDR1 and CDR2: SGHNT and YYREEE (reference sequence). V was trimmed by 4 bases and J by 4 bases, leaving 14 bases between them. The length of the CDR3 is 15 residues. The CDR3 DNA sequence: TGTGCCAGCAGCCCGCAGGAGGGATTCACCGGGGAGCTGTTTTTT. This codes for CASSPQEGFTGELFF. Filled out from reference TRBV5-4 and TRBJ2-2, the complete variable domain reads ETGVTQSPTHLIKTRGQQVTLRCSSQSGHNTVSWYQQALGQGPQFIFQYYREEENGRGNFPPRFSGLQFPNYSSELNVNALELDDSALYLCASSPQEGFTGELFFGEGSRLTVL.

This chain connects TRBV19 to TRBJ1-5; TRBD1 is a possible D gene (5 bases). The V gene lost 2 bases and the J gene lost 7 bases, with 15 bases spanning the gap. This CDR3 is 15 amino acids long. Looked up from germline, CDR1 is LNHDA and CDR2 is SQIVND (reference sequence). Here the CDR3 reads CASSINAGTRQPQHF. In DNA form, the CDR3 reads TGTGCCAGTAGTATAAACGCAGGGACTAGGCAGCCCCAGCATTTT.

This chain uses TRBV5-5 with TRBJ1-2; D remains ambiguous. V was shortened by 4 bases and J by 1 base, with 14 bases between the two germline ends. The CDR3 has 15 amino acids. Germline values: CDR1 SGHKS, CDR2 YYEKEE (reference sequence). The CDR3 sequence: CASSQTDNLNYGYTF. The CDR3 coding sequence is TGTGCCAGCAGCCAGACCGACAACCTTAACTATGGCTACACCTTC. The variable domain in full, completed from reference TRBV5-5 and TRBJ1-2, reads DAGVTQSPTHLIKTRGQQVTLRCSPISGHKSVSWYQQVLGQGPQFIFQYYEKEERGRGNFPDRFSARQFPNYSSELNVNALLLGDSALYLCASSQTDNLNYGYTFGSGTRLTVV.

In this sample, this clone turned up a few times. The chain recombines TRBV10-3 with TRBJ2-3; D uncertain. Trimming left V 3 bases short and J 1 base short, with 8 bases between. In germline, CDR1 is ENHRY, CDR2 SYGVKD. The CDR3 contains 14 residues. The CDR3 DNA reads as TGTGCCATCAGTGACACGAGTGGCACAGATACGCAGTATTTT. Encoded protein: CAISDTSGTDTQYF.

The rearrangement links TRBV15 to TRBJ1-5; TRBD1 might be the D (6 bases). Germline lookup yields CDR1 LNHNV and CDR2 YYDKDF (reference sequence). This CDR3 is built from 14 residues. V was trimmed by 9 bases and J by 5 bases, leaving 17 bases between them. DNA for the CDR3: TGTGCCACGGCCGACAGACAGGCTTATCAGCCCCAGCATTTT. Amino acid sequence: CATADRQAYQPQHF.

This clone occurred a few times. The rearrangement joins TRBV5-8 to TRBJ1-1; 8 bases are shared with TRBD1. V lost 3 bases and J lost 1; bases outside the gene matches: 2. The germline CDR1 and CDR2 sequences are SGHTS and YDEGEE. This CDR3 is built from 14 residues. Written as DNA, the CDR3 is TGTGCCAGCAGCTCCGGGACAGGGAACACTGAAGCTTTCTTT. Translated: CASSSGTGNTEAFF. The full variable domain, with the rest looked up from reference TRBV5-8 and TRBJ1-1, is EAGVTQSPTHLIKTRGQQATLRCSPISGHTSVYWYQQALGLGLQFLLWYDEGEERNRGNFPPRFSGRQFPNYSSELNVNALELEDSALYLCASSSGTGNTEAFFGQGTRLTVV.

This chain uses TRBV3-1 (or the pseudogene TRBV3-2) with TRBJ2-1; tentatively, D is TRBD2 (6 bases). This CDR3 spans 15 amino acids. Looked up from germline, CDR1 is LGHDT and CDR2 is YNNKEL (reference sequence). V was shortened by 0 bases and J by 3 bases, with 9 bases between the two germline ends. CDR3 DNA sequence: TGTGCCAGCAGCCAAGATTCTAGCGTCTACAATGAGCAGTTCTTC. It specifies CASSQDSSVYNEQFF.

The V and J genes are TRBV1 and TRBJ2-7; the table's D gene call, TRBD1, was not cross checked with the DNA. TRBV1 is listed as a pseudogene. The CDR3 loop spans 15 amino acids. The CDR3 region is CTTGPNRGNLIEQYF. The CDR3 bases are TGCACCACCGGTCCCAACAGGGGAAATTTGATCGAGCAGTACTTC.

The gene calls are TRBV5-1 and TRBJ2-5; TRBD2 is a possible D gene (6 bases). Trimming took off 3 bases at V and 5 bases at J, with 11 bases between the two ends. In germline, CDR1 is SGHRS, CDR2 YFSETQ. CDR3 length: 13 amino acids. The DNA of the CDR3 is TGCGCCAGCAGCTCCCAGGGAGGTGAGACCCAGTACTTC. Residues: CASSSQGGETQYF. Filled out from reference TRBV5-1 and TRBJ2-5, the complete variable domain reads KAGVTQTPRYLIKTRGQQVTLSCSPISGHRSVSWYQQTPGQGLQFLFEYFSETQRNKGNFPGRFSGRQFSNSRSEMNVSTLELGDSALYLCASSSQGGETQYFGPGTRLLVL.

The chain employs TRBV7-2 and TRBJ2-2, with a weak D call TRBD2 (5 bases). Trimming stripped 10 bases from V and 7 bases from J, with 13 bases between. Germline CDR1 reads SGHTA; CDR2 reads FQGNSA. CDR3 length equals 12 residues. CDR3 in DNA: TGTGCCACCGGAGGACGCTTCGGGGAGCTGTTTTTT. Protein: CATGGRFGELFF.

This clone appeared once. This chain uses TRBV5-1 with TRBJ2-7; a weak D match, TRBD1 (5 bases). The CDR3 totals 13 residues. V was clipped by 0 bases and J by 3 bases, with 7 bases between them. Germline V CDR1 and CDR2: SGHRS, YFSETQ. The CDR3 DNA follows: TGCGCCAGCAGCTTGGACAGGTACTACGAGCAGTACTTC. As protein: CASSLDRYYEQYF.

As for this clone: A read error may account for a junction end that differs from germline. The rearrangement joins TRBV6-5 to TRBJ2-7, with D perhaps TRBD1 (6 bases). Per the germline V gene, CDR1 is MNHEY and CDR2 is SVGAGI. The length of the CDR3 is 13 residues. The CDR3 DNA reads as TGTGCCAGCAGTTACTCGAATACGGGGACAATATCCTTC. This sequence encodes CASSYSNTGTISF.

This rearrangement joins TRBV25-1 to TRBJ1-5; 9 bases match TRBD1. Germline V gene lookup returns CDR1 MGHDK and CDR2 SYGVNS. The length of the CDR3 is 16 residues. The ends lost 4 bases at V and 2 bases at J; junction bases unmatched: 6. The CDR3 loop reads CASSAPGQGRNQPQHF. The CDR3 nucleotides read TGTGCCAGCAGTGCACCGGGACAGGGCCGCAATCAGCCCCAGCATTTT.

The gene calls are TRBV4-2 and TRBJ1-5; D ambiguous. V shed 1 base and J shed 3 bases, with 10 bases lying between them. The CDR3 spans 15 residues. Germline CDR1 is LGHNA and CDR2 is YNFKEQ. The CDR3 DNA reads as TGTGCCAGCAGCCAAGTGGAGGGATCCAATCAGCCCCAGCATTTT. Translation gives CASSQVEGSNQPQHF.

This clone came up once. The V and J genes are TRBV5-1 and TRBJ2-7; D is undetermined. Germline V gene lookup returns CDR1 SGHRS and CDR2 YFSETQ. Trimming removed 4 bases at V and 1 base at J, with 12 bases between. The CDR3 covers 14 residues. CDR3 sequence reads: CASSLRELSYEQYF. The CDR3 DNA is TGCGCCAGCAGCCTCCGTGAGTTATCCTACGAGCAGTACTTC.

The chain's CDR3 is CASSLRGNYQPQHF. The DNA of the CDR3 is TGTGCCAGCAGTTTAAGGGGTAACTATCAGCCCCAGCATTTT. The chain carries TRBV28 and TRBJ1-5; TRBD1 is a possible D gene (5 bases). This CDR3 contains 14 residues. The V gene's germline CDR1 is MDHEN and CDR2 SYDVKM. V was trimmed by 2 bases and J by 5 bases, leaving 10 bases between them.

The J gene is TRBJ1-5, the V gene TRBV7-2; 10 nucleotides agree with TRBD1. Germline V lookup: CDR1 SGHTA, CDR2 FQGNSA. This CDR3 contains 16 residues. The V segment lost 8 bases and the J segment 2 bases; nucleotides outside the gene matches: 9. The CDR3 sequence: CASGDRGTIGNQPQHF. CDR3 coding DNA: TGTGCCAGCGGGGACAGGGGAACAATTGGCAATCAGCCCCAGCATTTT.

The chain couples TRBV18 to TRBJ2-2; 10 nucleotides match TRBD1. The CDR3 has 17 amino acids. The V and J ends lost 2 bases and 7 bases, in that order; junction bases with no gene match: 10. CDR1 is KGHSH, CDR2 LQKENI, per germline. In nucleotides, the CDR3 is TGTGCCAGCTCACCAGGGAGGGACAGGGGATTTGGCGGGGAGCTGTTTTTT. This codes for CASSPGRDRGFGGELFF.

The V call is TRBV4-3, the J call TRBJ1-2, with TRBD1 matching over 9 bases. This CDR3 is 13 amino acids long. Germline CDR1 and CDR2: LGHNA and YSLEER. J gave up 7 bases and V 4 bases, and 4 bases lay outside the gene matches. The chain's CDR3 is CASSRRDRAGYTF. As DNA, the CDR3 is TGCGCCAGCAGCCGACGGGACAGGGCTGGCTACACCTTC.

V usage is TRBV7-9 and J usage is TRBJ1-1, with no clear D. V lost 5 bases and J 0 bases, leaving 13 bases between the germline ends. This CDR3 region has 15 residues. Per germline, CDR1 SEHNR and CDR2 FQNEAQ (reference sequence). In DNA form, the CDR3 reads TGTGCCAGCAGCATAGGGCAGGTAATGAACACTGAAGCTTTCTTT. It is translated as CASSIGQVMNTEAFF.